This is a list of T cell receptor beta chains from one sample in a study of T cells in Graves' hyperthyroidism and ophthalmopathy. TCRdb used MiXCR to reprocess the multiplex PCR reads, holding one entry per CDR3 protein. The data show 390,000 or so distinct CDR3 sequences, 14% to 15% seen once. Sample: blood. The receptor set was obtained from a man aged 18 to 30 with Graves' ophthalmopathy. CDR3s include the opening cysteine and the closing phenylalanine or tryptophan. Fields, in order: V gene, clone size, J gene, D gene, CDR3 protein, CDR3 DNA. The D gene is left open where the match is weak. Some rows mark clone size as missing; the rest say once, few, many or name a class of expanded clone.

TRBV20-1	few	TRBJ2-2	TRBD2	CSAKRASGGSARELFF	TGCAGTGCTAAGAGGGCTAGCGGGGGCTCCGCGAGGGAGCTGTTTTTT
TRBV18	many	TRBJ2-7	-	CASSPQHTHEQYF	TGTGCCAGCTCACCACAACACACCCACGAGCAGTACTTC
TRBV19	-	TRBJ1-1	-	CASSISLGGAGTEAFF	TGTGCCAGTAGTATAAGCCTCGGGGGGGCGGGCACTGAAGCTTTCTTT
TRBV27	many	TRBJ1-1	-	CASRNSGGLYTEAFF	TGTGCCAGCAGGAACTCCGGGGGGCTGTACACTGAAGCTTTCTTT
TRBV20-1	-	TRBJ2-1	-	CSCHSRTYNEQFF	TGCAGTTGTCACAGCCGCACCTACAATGAGCAGTTCTTC
TRBV7-9	many	TRBJ1-5	TRBD1	CASSFGVTGVGNQPQHF	TGTGCCAGCAGCTTTGGCGTAACAGGGGTGGGCAATCAGCCCCAGCATTTT
TRBV3-1	many	TRBJ2-1	TRBD2	CASSPYWRGAYEQFF	TGTGCCAGCAGTCCCTACTGGCGGGGGGCCTATGAGCAGTTCTTC
TRBV10-2	-	TRBJ2-1	TRBD2	CASRSLAGEYNEQFF	TGCGCCAGCAGGAGTCTAGCGGGGGAATACAATGAGCAGTTCTTC
TRBV5-6	many	TRBJ2-1	-	CASSLRDNRYNEQFF	TGTGCCAGCAGCTTGAGAGACAACCGCTACAATGAGCAGTTCTTC
TRBV6-1	many	TRBJ1-2	TRBD1	CASSYGGQGYGYTF	TGTGCCAGCAGTTACGGGGGACAGGGGTATGGCTACACCTTC
TRBV12-3/TRBV12-4	many	TRBJ1-5	-	CASSFLGMDQPQHF	TGTGCCAGCAGTTTCCTAGGGATGGATCAGCCCCAGCATTTT
TRBV6-5	many	TRBJ1-2	-	CASSYLRVGGYTF	TGTGCCAGCAGTTACCTCCGGGTAGGAGGCTACACCTTC
TRBV7-9	many	TRBJ2-1	TRBD2	CASGNLAGGPNEQFF	TGTGCCAGCGGAAACCTAGCGGGAGGGCCGAATGAGCAGTTCTTC
TRBV7-2	many	TRBJ2-5	-	CASSLAIGRETQYF	TGTGCCAGCAGCTTAGCGATCGGTCGAGAGACCCAGTACTTC
TRBV19	-	TRBJ2-5	-	CASSTSARETQYF	TGTGCCAGTAGTACGTCAGCAAGGGAGACCCAGTACTTC
TRBV18	many	TRBJ2-3	-	CASSPRRSTDTQYF	TGTGCCAGCTCACCACGCCGTAGCACAGATACGCAGTATTTT
TRBV6-1	many	TRBJ2-7	-	CASTIFSYEQYF	TGTGCCAGCACAATTTTCTCCTACGAGCAGTACTTC
TRBV12-3/TRBV12-4	many	TRBJ2-1	-	CASSLSQSNEQFF	TGTGCCAGCAGTTTATCCCAGTCTAATGAGCAGTTCTTC
TRBV18	many	TRBJ2-3	-	CASSPQERTQYF	TGTGCCAGCTCACCACAGGAGCGCACGCAGTATTTT
TRBV27	-	TRBJ2-5	TRBD1	CASSSYSGQGAETQYF	TGTGCCAGCAGTTCATATTCGGGACAGGGAGCAGAGACCCAGTACTTC
TRBV25-1	few	TRBJ2-1	TRBD2	CASSETTSGDYNEQFF	TGTGCCAGCAGTGAAACTACTAGCGGCGATTACAATGAGCAGTTCTTC
TRBV5-5	few	TRBJ2-1	-	CASSLGGAADEQFF	TGTGCCAGCAGCTTGGGGGGGGCTGCGGATGAGCAGTTCTTC
TRBV5-1	few	TRBJ2-2	TRBD1	CASSLQGAQNGELFF	TGCGCCAGCAGTTTACAGGGGGCGCAAAACGGGGAGCTGTTTTTT
TRBV28	many	TRBJ2-4	-	CASRDGGIQYF	TGTGCCAGCAGGGACGGAGGCATTCAGTACTTC
TRBV19	-	TRBJ1-5	-	CASTEGGHMLQPQHF	TGTGCCAGTACGGAGGGAGGACATATGCTACAGCCCCAGCATTTT
TRBV7-6	-	TRBJ2-7	-	CASSLGRDPVYEQYF	TGTGCCAGCAGCTTAGGGCGGGACCCAGTCTACGAGCAGTACTTC
TRBV7-8	few	TRBJ2-1	TRBD2	CASSFRSPGTNNEQFF	TGTGCCAGCAGCTTCCGGAGCCCCGGGACTAACAATGAGCAGTTCTTC
TRBV29-1	many	TRBJ2-7	-	CSVGALYEQYF	TGCAGCGTTGGGGCGCTTTACGAGCAGTACTTC
TRBV3-1	few	TRBJ2-3	TRBD2	CASSQDFLAGPDTQYF	TGTGCCAGCAGCCAAGATTTTCTAGCGGGGCCAGATACGCAGTATTTT
TRBV20-1	many	TRBJ1-2	-	CSAKGNGYTF	TGCAGTGCTAAGGGGAATGGCTACACCTTC
TRBV7-2	many	TRBJ2-1	TRBD1	CASSYIGTGGMDEQFF	TGTGCCAGCAGTTACATCGGGACAGGGGGCATGGATGAGCAGTTCTTC
TRBV29-1	many	TRBJ1-1	-	CSVCLQGSVNTEAFF	TGCAGCGTTTGTCTACAGGGATCGGTGAACACTGAAGCTTTCTTT
TRBV12-5	-	TRBJ1-2	TRBD1	CASGLIILGQGDDGYTF	TGTGCTAGTGGTTTAATCATACTAGGACAGGGGGATGATGGCTACACCTTC